The 11 T cell receptor beta chains in this list originate from one sample, sequenced in a study of blood T cell repertoires in COVID-19. Some clones are missing from TCRdb's copy, which holds only in-frame ones; the method was immunoSEQ multiplex PCR. The sample lists 110,000 to 150,000 clones; around 86% were seen once. Sample: PBMCs or T cells enriched from blood (not recorded which). These TCRs come from a man between 60 and 70 years old who had recovered from COVID-19.

The chain uses TRBV28 and TRBJ1-5; D gene ambiguous. The CDR3 spans 15 residues. With 6 bases removed from V and 3 bases from J, the gap between germline ends came to 15 bases. Germline CDR1 is MDHEN and CDR2 is SYDVKM. The CDR3 DNA reads as TGTGCCAGCAGCCTTGCCGCGGGTGTCAATCAGCCCCAGCATTTT. It is translated as CASSLAAGVNQPQHF.

The CDR3 loop reads CAWRLAGGGELFF. CDR3 DNA: TGTGCCTGGAGACTAGCGGGAGGCGGGGAGCTGTTTTTT. The rearrangement uses TRBV30 and TRBJ2-2; 12 nucleotides agree with TRBD2. The junction had 0 bases not matched to a gene; V was cut back by 3 bases and J by 7 bases. The CDR3 is made up of 13 amino acids. Germline V CDR1 and CDR2: GTSNPN, SVGIG (reference sequence).

This chain joins TRBV5-4 and TRBJ2-5; TRBD1 aligns across 7 bases. After removal of 2 bases from V and 1 base from J, the junction contained 5 bases not matched to a gene. The CDR3 totals 15 residues. From germline, CDR1 is SGHNT and CDR2 YYREEE (reference sequence). DNA of the CDR3: TGTGCCAGCAGCTTACCCGGGACAGCCCAAGAGACCCAGTACTTC. Its protein is CASSLPGTAQETQYF.

V and J are TRBV5-5 and TRBJ1-5; 9 nucleotides match TRBD1. V was pared by 4 bases and J by 4 bases, with 6 bases of the junction left unmatched. This CDR3 is 15 amino acids long. CDR1 and CDR2 from the germline V gene are SGHKS and YYEKEE (reference sequence). In nucleotides, the CDR3 is TGTGCCAGCAGCCAAACAGGGGGCCGTAATCAGCCCCAGCATTTT. It yields the protein CASSQTGGRNQPQHF.

CDR3 bases: TGTGCCAGCTCCTCCCCTTACGAGCAGTACTTC. As protein: CASSSPYEQYF. The V gene is TRBV28, the J gene TRBJ2-7; unclear D gene. Trimming removed 8 bases at V and 4 bases at J, with 9 bases between. CDR3 length: 11 residues. In germline, CDR1 is MDHEN, CDR2 SYDVKM.

This clone occurred a few times. The chain is built from TRBV30 and TRBJ2-7; 8 bases are a match to TRBD2. This CDR3 has 13 amino acids. The ends lost 2 bases at V and 6 bases at J; junction bases unmatched: 6. CDR1 is GTSNPN and CDR2 is SVGIG in the germline V gene (reference sequence). The CDR3 sequence: CAWSRITSGEQYF. The CDR3 DNA sequence: TGTGCCTGGAGTCGCATCACTAGCGGCGAGCAGTACTTC.

The chain employs TRBV7-8 and TRBJ1-4, with D perhaps matching TRBD1 (5 bases). The CDR3 has 14 residues. The ends were cut back, 1 base at V and 6 bases at J, with 9 bases in the middle. Germline CDR1 reads SGHVS; CDR2 reads FQNEAQ. CDR3 amino acids: CASSLEGLDEKLFF. CDR3 DNA: TGTGCCAGCAGCTTAGAGGGGCTGGATGAAAAACTGTTTTTT. The variable domain in full, with the rest retrieved from reference TRBV7-8 and TRBJ1-4, is GAGVSQSPRYKVAKRGQDVALRCDPISGHVSLFWYQQALGQGPEFLTYFQNEAQLDKSGLPSDRFFAERPEGSVSTLKIQRTQQEDSAVYLCASSLEGLDEKLFFGSGTQLSVL.

The V gene is TRBV6-5, the J gene TRBJ1-5; D call uncertain. The CDR3 consists of 13 residues. Trimming removed 7 bases at V and 6 bases at J, with 13 bases between. Germline-derived CDR1 and CDR2 are MNHEY and SVGAGI. CDR3 in DNA: TGTGCCAGCATGGATCCCACGGGTCAGCCCCAGCATTTT. Translated, it gives CASMDPTGQPQHF.

In its sample, this clone was seen once. Other DNA sequences in this specimen translate into the identical CDR3. This rearrangement joins TRBV18 to TRBJ2-7, with no clear D. The length of the CDR3 is 13 residues. V dropped 0 bases and J dropped 3 bases, with 6 bases sitting between them. The germline V gene has CDR1 KGHSH and CDR2 LQKENI. CDR3 protein: CASSPPSSYEQYF. The CDR3 bases are TGTGCCAGCTCACCACCGTCTAGCTACGAGCAGTACTTC.

There are a few counts of this clone. Other DNA sequences in this sample translate to the same CDR3. This chain uses TRBV7-3 with TRBJ2-1; 8 nucleotides line up with TRBD2. From germline, CDR1 is SGHTA and CDR2 FQGTGA. V dropped 2 bases and J dropped 4; count of bases not matched to a gene: 1. The CDR3 is 14 amino acids. The CDR3 protein is CASSLLAGYNEQFF. Written as DNA, the CDR3 is TGTGCCAGCAGCTTATTAGCGGGATACAATGAGCAGTTCTTC.

This chain connects TRBV2 to TRBJ2-1; 9 positions match TRBD1. Germline trimming cut 6 bases from V and 2 bases from J; bases unmatched to any gene: 8. From germline, CDR1 is SNHLY and CDR2 FYNNEI. The CDR3 is 16 residues long. CDR3 bases: TGTGCCAGCAGCCCACAGGGGGCTGGGACCTACAATGAGCAGTTCTTC. Amino acids: CASSPQGAGTYNEQFF.